Each of the 28 T cell receptor beta chains below was sequenced from the same sample in a study of HIV-infected patients and healthy controls. Whole blood was used without fractionation, so all unsorted peripheral T cells were included. Reverse transcription used approximately 500 ng RNA and constant-region primers for alpha and beta. Alpha and beta chain libraries were made separately by chain-specific third strand synthesis with multiplexing indices. TCRdb passed the 5' RACE reads through MiXCR, listing each CDR3 protein once. The sample gives approximately 11,000 distinct CDR3 sequences, under 6.5% of which show up once; roughly 3% is in the top ten. Material: blood. The receptors were gathered from an adult in good health.

In its sample, this clonotype ranks as medium-sized. The chain has TRBV9 and TRBJ1-2; D gene unclear. Trimming pared 0 bases from V and 7 bases from J, leaving 4 bases between. From germline, CDR1 is SGDLS and CDR2 YYNGEE. The CDR3 spans 11 residues. The DNA of the CDR3 is TGTGCCAGCAGCGTAGGTCCTGGCTACACCTTC. This sequence encodes CASSVGPGYTF.

The sample holds a few counts of this clonotype. This chain connects TRBV28 to TRBJ2-3; perhaps TRBD2 as D (6 bases). Germline V gives CDR1 MDHEN, CDR2 SYDVKM. The CDR3 sequence is 17 residues long. Trimming pared 5 bases from V and 1 base from J, leaving 19 bases between. CDR3 in DNA: TGTGCCAGCAGTCCTTCGGGCGGGGTGCTCGGCACAGATACGCAGTATTTT. It yields the protein CASSPSGGVLGTDTQYF. Based on the CDR3 plus reference TRBV28 and TRBJ2-3, the full variable domain is DVKVTQSSRYLVKRTGEKVFLECVQDMDHENMFWYRQDPGLGLRLIYFSYDVKMKEKGDIPEGYSVSREKKERFSLILESASTNQTSMYLCASSPSGGVLGTDTQYFGPGTRLTVL.

This clonotype ranks as medium-sized. The gene calls are TRBV11-2 and TRBJ1-2; tentative D call: TRBD1 (5 bases). Germline V gives CDR1 SGHAT, CDR2 FQNNGV. This CDR3 has 15 residues. The V end lost 4 bases, the J end lost 2 bases, and 14 bases lay between the germline ends. The CDR3 here is CASSSPRTPNYGYTF. DNA for the CDR3: TGTGCCAGCAGCTCCCCACGGACACCCAACTATGGCTACACCTTC.

This chain links TRBV13 with TRBJ2-3; 9 bases are a match to TRBD2. Trimming at V came to 4 bases and at J to 3 bases, leaving 14 bases not matched to a gene. Looked up from germline, CDR1 is PRHDT and CDR2 is FYEKMQ (reference sequence). The CDR3 is 18 amino acids. CDR3 in DNA: TGTGCCAGCAGCTCACGGGGGCTGGCGGGGGGGCGGACAGATACGCAGTATTTT. Amino acids: CASSSRGLAGGRTDTQYF.

This clonotype has a count of ten or more. V usage is TRBV5-1 and J usage is TRBJ2-7; D gene unclear. The CDR3 sequence is 13 residues long. In germline, CDR1 is SGHRS, CDR2 YFSETQ. Trimming pared 2 bases from V and 0 bases from J, leaving 6 bases between. The CDR3 protein is CASSFADSYEQYF. As DNA, the CDR3 is TGCGCCAGCAGCTTTGCTGACTCCTACGAGCAGTACTTC.

This clonotype was seen many times. The chain uses TRBV6-2 or TRBV6-3 and TRBJ2-1; TRBD2 is a possible D gene (9 bases). This CDR3 region has 13 residues. The V end was cut by 10 bases, the J end by 6 bases, with 16 bases between. The germline V gene has CDR1 MNHEY and CDR2 SVGEGT. The CDR3 sequence is CATSGGTGNEQFF. The CDR3 DNA reads TGTGCCACAAGCGGGGGGACAGGCAATGAGCAGTTCTTC.

This clonotype has a count of ten or more. V is TRBV6-4 and J is TRBJ1-1; D remains unclear. Germline V lookup: CDR1 MRHNA, CDR2 SNTAGT. This CDR3 is 16 amino acids long. V was trimmed by 2 bases and J by 1 base, leaving 14 bases between them. CDR3 protein: CASSDSASGPNTEAFF. Here the CDR3 DNA reads TGTGCCAGCAGTGACAGCGCTAGTGGTCCGAACACTGAAGCTTTCTTT.

This clonotype was counted ten times or more. The chain recombines TRBV19 with TRBJ2-3; the D gene is possibly TRBD1 (5 bases). CDR1 LNHDA and CDR2 SQIVND come from the germline V gene (reference sequence). Between the trimmed V and J ends, which lost 7 bases and 4 bases, there was a span of 15 bases. The CDR3 sequence is 14 residues long. The CDR3 DNA sequence: TGTGCCAGTACTTCAGGGTCTGGGGCAGATACGCAGTATTTT. It yields the protein CASTSGSGADTQYF.

This clonotype was found many times. The chain is built from TRBV19 and TRBJ1-1, with D possibly being TRBD1 (6 bases). Germline V CDR1 and CDR2: LNHDA, SQIVND (reference sequence). Between the trimmed V and J ends, which lost 3 bases and 4 bases, there was a span of 18 bases. CDR3 length: 16 amino acids. This CDR3 is CASSISLLRGATEAFF. The CDR3 DNA reads as TGTGCCAGTAGTATCTCCTTGCTCCGGGGGGCCACTGAAGCTTTCTTT.

This clonotype was counted at least ten times. The rearrangement uses TRBV19 and TRBJ1-5; no clear D gene. CDR1 and CDR2 (germline): LNHDA, SQIVND (reference sequence). The V gene lost 1 base and the J gene lost 9 bases, with 4 bases spanning the gap. The CDR3 loop spans 11 amino acids. The CDR3 DNA reads as TGTGCCAGTAGTATAGGTGGGCCCCAGCATTTT. Protein product: CASSIGGPQHF.

Many counts were recorded for this clonotype. The rearrangement joins TRBV6-5 to TRBJ2-3; 11 bases align to TRBD1. The CDR3 contains 15 residues. Germline lookup yields CDR1 MNHEY and CDR2 SVGAGI. The V and J ends lost 6 bases and 4 bases, in that order; junction bases with no gene match: 6. The CDR3 DNA follows: TGTGCCAGCAGCACTCCGGGACAGGGGGCAGATACGCAGTATTTT. This sequence encodes CASSTPGQGADTQYF.

By sample fraction, this clonotype is medium-sized. The chain employs TRBV20-1 and TRBJ2-7; TRBD2 matches at 7 bases. Trimming removed 7 bases from V and 0 bases from J; junction bases left unmatched: 9. The germline gives CDR1 DFQATT, CDR2 SNEGSKA (reference sequence). The CDR3 consists of 14 residues. The CDR3 protein is CSGTPAGYSYEQYF. The CDR3, as DNA: TGCAGTGGCACCCCAGCGGGGTACTCCTACGAGCAGTACTTC.

By share, this clonotype counts as medium-sized. The chain carries TRBV7-8 and TRBJ1-5, with TRBD1 matching 8 bases. V shed 5 bases, J shed 5 bases, and the junction held 11 bases outside the gene matches. Germline loops: CDR1 SGHVS, CDR2 FQNEAQ. The CDR3 sequence is 16 residues long. The CDR3 spells CASSPRQGTSDQPQHF. In DNA, the CDR3 is TGTGCCAGCAGCCCCCGACAGGGGACTTCGGATCAGCCCCAGCATTTT.

Within the sample, this clonotype is medium-sized. This rearrangement joins TRBV6-5 to TRBJ1-5, with unresolved D. The CDR3 length is 13 residues. From germline, CDR1 is MNHEY and CDR2 SVGAGI. V shed 4 bases and J shed 5 bases, with 9 bases lying between them. The CDR3 sequence: CASSSLGDQPQHF. As DNA, the CDR3 is TGTGCCAGCAGTTCGTTGGGAGATCAGCCCCAGCATTTT.

Many counts were recorded for this clonotype. The chain carries TRBV5-4 and TRBJ2-1; 16 bases agree with TRBD2. V shed 4 bases and J 8 bases; nucleotides not matched to a gene: 9. Germline V lookup: CDR1 SGHNT, CDR2 YYREEE (reference sequence). CDR3 length equals 17 residues. In DNA, the CDR3 is TGTGCCAGCAGCCCCGGGACTAGCGGGGGGGAATTCGATGAGCAGTTCTTC. Translated: CASSPGTSGGEFDEQFF.

This clonotype is medium-sized by share. The V gene is TRBV12-3 or TRBV12-4, the J gene TRBJ2-3; no reliable D call. V was trimmed by 6 bases and J by 6 bases, leaving 7 bases between them. This CDR3 region has 11 residues. DNA for the CDR3: TGTGCCAGCAGCCTTAAGGATACGCAGTATTTT. It codes for CASSLKDTQYF.

This clonotype was detected ten times or more. This chain joins TRBV29-1 and TRBJ2-1; D not resolved. V lost 4 bases and J lost 4, with 11 bases in between. Germline V gene sequence: CDR1 SQVTM, CDR2 ANQGSEA. This CDR3 has 13 amino acids. The CDR3 loop reads CSVVGYPYNEQFF. In DNA form, the CDR3 reads TGCAGCGTTGTCGGCTACCCTTACAATGAGCAGTTCTTC.

This clonotype ranks as medium-sized. CDR3 sequence: CASSQGFTDTQYF. CDR3 coding DNA: TGTGCCAGCAGCCAGGGGTTCACAGATACGCAGTATTTT. This chain connects TRBV6-6 to TRBJ2-3; perhaps TRBD1 as D (6 bases). The CDR3 is 13 amino acids. Germline V CDR1 and CDR2: MNHNY, SVGAGI (reference sequence). Trimming stripped 6 bases from V and 2 bases from J, with 9 bases between.

This clonotype was counted ten times or more. The chain has TRBV9 and TRBJ1-6; a possible D gene is TRBD1 (6 bases). CDR1 is SGDLS and CDR2 is YYNGEE in the germline V gene. CDR3 length equals 15 residues. Between the trimmed V and J ends, which lost 3 bases and 10 bases, there was a span of 17 bases. In nucleotides, the CDR3 is TGTGCCAGCAGCGCCACCCATCATAGGGGGTCACCCCTCCACTTT. It is translated as CASSATHHRGSPLHF. Together with reference TRBV9 and TRBJ1-6, the CDR3 gives the full variable domain: DSGVTQTPKHLITATGQRVTLRCSPRSGDLSVYWYQQSLDQGLQFLIQYYNGEERAKGNILERFSAQQFPDLHSELNLSSLELGDSALYFCASSATHHRGSPLHFGNGTRLTVT.

This clonotype was observed at least ten times. The chain couples TRBV5-4 to TRBJ1-6; 9 positions agree with TRBD1. Germline V CDR1 and CDR2: SGHNT, YYREEE (reference sequence). With V trimmed by 5 bases and J by 7 bases, 10 bases remained unmatched. The CDR3 has 16 amino acids. CDR3 sequence: CASRTAGTGWNSPLHF. DNA of the CDR3: TGTGCCAGCAGGACGGCAGGGACAGGGTGGAATTCACCCCTCCACTTT. Supplemented by reference TRBV5-4 and TRBJ1-6, the full variable domain reads ETGVTQSPTHLIKTRGQQVTLRCSSQSGHNTVSWYQQALGQGPQFIFQYYREEENGRGNFPPRFSGLQFPNYSSELNVNALELDDSALYLCASRTAGTGWNSPLHFGNGTRLTVT.

This clonotype has at least ten counts. The genes are TRBV5-1 and TRBJ2-7, with 7 bases lining up with TRBD1. Germline assignment: CDR1 SGHRS and CDR2 YFSETQ. The CDR3 totals 14 residues. With V trimmed by 3 bases and J by 2 bases, 5 bases remained unmatched. The CDR3 protein is CASSWRQGAYEQYF. Here the CDR3 DNA reads TGCGCCAGCAGCTGGAGACAGGGTGCCTACGAGCAGTACTTC.

By frequency in the sample, this clonotype is medium-sized. The chain carries TRBV3-1 and TRBJ1-1, with D possibly matching TRBD1 (6 bases). V shed 4 bases and J shed 5 bases, with 17 bases lying between them. The length of the CDR3 is 15 residues. Germline V gives CDR1 LGHDT, CDR2 YNNKEL (reference sequence). The DNA of the CDR3 is TGTGCCAGCAGCCTAATAAAGACAGGAAAGACTGAAGCTTTCTTT. Its protein product is CASSLIKTGKTEAFF.

By sample share, this clonotype is medium-sized (0.01 to 0.1%). V and J are TRBV3-1 and TRBJ2-6; possible D gene TRBD2, 5 bases. Germline V CDR1 and CDR2: LGHDT, YNNKEL (reference sequence). The V end lost 2 bases, the J end lost 4 bases, and 9 bases lay between the germline ends. The CDR3 covers 15 residues. As DNA, the CDR3 is TGTGCCAGCAGCCAACGGGGATCCGGGGCCAACGTCCTGACTTTC. It specifies CASSQRGSGANVLTF.

This clonotype was seen repeatedly, ten times or more. The chain carries TRBV5-6 and TRBJ2-3; tentatively, D is TRBD1 (6 bases). V lost 4 bases to trimming and J lost 2 bases, with 26 bases between them. Germline loops: CDR1 SGHDT, CDR2 YYEEEE. There are 19 residues in the CDR3. The CDR3 DNA sequence: TGTGCCAGCAGCGACTCCCCGTACCGGACAGCGTTTCCCACAGATACGCAGTATTTT. This translates into CASSDSPYRTAFPTDTQYF.

The chain carries TRBV30 and TRBJ1-5; 10 bases fit TRBD1. Per germline, CDR1 GTSNPN and CDR2 SVGIG (reference sequence). V gave up 0 bases and J gave up 3 bases; unmatched junction bases: 5. The CDR3 is 16 amino acids. CDR3 nucleotide sequence: TGTGCCTGGAGTGTACTGGGGACAGGGGACAATCAGCCCCAGCATTTT. Amino acids: CAWSVLGTGDNQPQHF. Drawing the rest from reference TRBV30 and TRBJ1-5, the complete variable domain is SQTIHQWPATLVQPVGSPLSLECTVEGTSNPNLYWYRQAAGRGLQLLFYSVGIGQISSEVPQNLSASRPQDRQFILSSKKLLLSDSGFYLCAWSVLGTGDNQPQHFGDGTRLSIL.

This clonotype is medium-sized within its sample. This chain connects TRBV27 to TRBJ2-5, with a tentative D call TRBD1 (6 bases). From germline, CDR1 is MNHEY and CDR2 SMNVEV (reference sequence). V was shortened by 0 bases and J by 5 bases, with 16 bases between the two germline ends. CDR3 length: 16 amino acids. The CDR3: CASSLSWTDSHETQYF. The DNA of the CDR3 is TGTGCCAGCAGTTTATCGTGGACAGATTCTCATGAGACCCAGTACTTC.

This clonotype is termed medium-sized. This chain connects TRBV7-6 to TRBJ1-2; D gene unclear. Germline assignment: CDR1 SGHVS and CDR2 FNYEAQ. The CDR3 totals 13 residues. The germline V and J ends were trimmed by 1 base and 2 bases, with 5 bases remaining between them. This CDR3 reads CASSLDQNYGYTF. CDR3 in DNA: TGTGCCAGCAGCTTAGACCAAAACTATGGCTACACCTTC.

Only a few counts were recorded for this clonotype. V gene TRBV20-1 combines with J gene TRBJ1-1, with D possibly TRBD1 on 5 matching bases. The germline V gene has CDR1 DFQATT and CDR2 SNEGSKA (reference sequence). The CDR3 extends over 14 amino acids. V was clipped by 2 bases and J by 0 bases, with 10 bases between them. In DNA, the CDR3 is TGCAGTGCTAGACCCGGGACGGTGAACACTGAAGCTTTCTTT. Its translation is CSARPGTVNTEAFF.